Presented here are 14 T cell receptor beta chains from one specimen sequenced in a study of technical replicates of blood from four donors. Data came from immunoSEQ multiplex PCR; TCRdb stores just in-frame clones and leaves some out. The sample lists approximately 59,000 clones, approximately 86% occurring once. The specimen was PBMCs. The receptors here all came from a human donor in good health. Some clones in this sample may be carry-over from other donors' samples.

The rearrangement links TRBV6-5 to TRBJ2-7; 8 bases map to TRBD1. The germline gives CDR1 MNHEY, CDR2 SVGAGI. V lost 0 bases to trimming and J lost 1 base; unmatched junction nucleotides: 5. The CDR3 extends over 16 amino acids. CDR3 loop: CASSYSGQGGSYEQYF. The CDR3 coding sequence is TGTGCCAGCAGTTACTCTGGACAGGGTGGGTCCTACGAGCAGTACTTC.

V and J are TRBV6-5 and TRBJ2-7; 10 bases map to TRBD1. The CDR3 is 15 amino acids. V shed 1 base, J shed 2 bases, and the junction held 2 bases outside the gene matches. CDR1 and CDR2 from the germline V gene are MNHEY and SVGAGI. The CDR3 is CASSYFGTGAYEQYF. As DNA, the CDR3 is TGTGCCAGCAGTTACTTCGGGACAGGGGCCTACGAGCAGTACTTC.

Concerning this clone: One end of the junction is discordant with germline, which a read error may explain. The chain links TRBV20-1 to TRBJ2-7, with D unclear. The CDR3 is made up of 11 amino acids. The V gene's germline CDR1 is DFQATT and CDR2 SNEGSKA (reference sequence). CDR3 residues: CSARNVTELYF. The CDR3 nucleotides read TGCAGTGCTAGAAACGTAACGGAGCTGTACTTC.

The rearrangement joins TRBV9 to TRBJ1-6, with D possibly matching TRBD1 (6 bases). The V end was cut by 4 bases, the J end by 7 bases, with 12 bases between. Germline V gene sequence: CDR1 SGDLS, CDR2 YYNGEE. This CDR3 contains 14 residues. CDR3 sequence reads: CASSPRDINSPLHF. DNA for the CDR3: TGTGCCAGCAGCCCCCGGGACATAAATTCACCCCTCCACTTT. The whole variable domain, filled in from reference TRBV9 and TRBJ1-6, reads DSGVTQTPKHLITATGQRVTLRCSPRSGDLSVYWYQQSLDQGLQFLIQYYNGEERAKGNILERFSAQQFPDLHSELNLSSLELGDSALYFCASSPRDINSPLHFGNGTRLTVT.

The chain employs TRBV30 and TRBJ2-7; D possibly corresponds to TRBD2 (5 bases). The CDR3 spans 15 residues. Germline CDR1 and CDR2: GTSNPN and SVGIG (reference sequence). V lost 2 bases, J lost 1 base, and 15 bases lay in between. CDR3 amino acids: CAWSSGGRLSYEQYF. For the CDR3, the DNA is TGTGCCTGGAGTAGTGGAGGACGGCTATCCTACGAGCAGTACTTC. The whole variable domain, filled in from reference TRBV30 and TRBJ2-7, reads SQTIHQWPATLVQPVGSPLSLECTVEGTSNPNLYWYRQAAGRGLQLLFYSVGIGQISSEVPQNLSASRPQDRQFILSSKKLLLSDSGFYLCAWSSGGRLSYEQYFGPGTRLTVT.

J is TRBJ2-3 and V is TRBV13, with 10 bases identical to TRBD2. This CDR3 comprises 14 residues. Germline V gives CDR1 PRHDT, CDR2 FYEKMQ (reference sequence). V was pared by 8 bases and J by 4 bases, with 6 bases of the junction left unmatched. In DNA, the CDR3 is TGTGCCAGCGGGTCTAGCGGGGGTTCAGATACGCAGTATTTT. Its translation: CASGSSGGSDTQYF. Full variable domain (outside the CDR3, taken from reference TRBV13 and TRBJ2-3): AAGVIQSPRHLIKEKRETATLKCYPIPRHDTVYWYQQGPGQDPQFLISFYEKMQSDKGSIPDRFSAQQFSDYHSELNMSSLELGDSALYFCASGSSGGSDTQYFGPGTRLTVL.

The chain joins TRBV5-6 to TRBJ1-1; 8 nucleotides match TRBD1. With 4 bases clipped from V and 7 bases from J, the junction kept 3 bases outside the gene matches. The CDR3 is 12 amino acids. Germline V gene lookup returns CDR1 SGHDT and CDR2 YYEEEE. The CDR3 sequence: CASSPGTGEAFF. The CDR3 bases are TGTGCCAGCAGCCCGGGGACAGGTGAAGCTTTCTTT.

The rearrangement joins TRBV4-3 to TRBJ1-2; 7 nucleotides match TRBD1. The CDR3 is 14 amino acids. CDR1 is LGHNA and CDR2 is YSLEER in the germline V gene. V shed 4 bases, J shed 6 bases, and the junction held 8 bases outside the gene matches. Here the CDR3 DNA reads TGCGCCAGCAGCCCTGACAGGGAAGGAAATGGCTACACCTTC. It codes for CASSPDREGNGYTF.

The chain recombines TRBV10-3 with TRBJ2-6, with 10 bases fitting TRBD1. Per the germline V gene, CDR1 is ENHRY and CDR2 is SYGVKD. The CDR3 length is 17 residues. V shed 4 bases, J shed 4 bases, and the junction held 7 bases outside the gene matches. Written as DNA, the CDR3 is TGTGCCATCAGTGCAGGGGACAGGGGATCGGGGGCCAACGTCCTGACTTTC. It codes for CAISAGDRGSGANVLTF.

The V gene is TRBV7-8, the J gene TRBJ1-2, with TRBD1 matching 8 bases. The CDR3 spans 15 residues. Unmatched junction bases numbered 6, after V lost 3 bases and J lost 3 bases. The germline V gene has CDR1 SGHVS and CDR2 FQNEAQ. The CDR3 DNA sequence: TGTGCCAGCAGCTTTAACAGGGGGAATTACTATGGCTACACCTTC. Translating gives CASSFNRGNYYGYTF.

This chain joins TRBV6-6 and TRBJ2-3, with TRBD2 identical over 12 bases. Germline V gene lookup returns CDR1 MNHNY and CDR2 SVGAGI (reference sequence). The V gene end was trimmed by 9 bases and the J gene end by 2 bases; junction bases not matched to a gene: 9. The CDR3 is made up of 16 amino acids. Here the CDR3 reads CASLHRTSGDTDTQYF. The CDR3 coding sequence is TGTGCCAGTCTCCATAGGACTAGCGGGGACACAGATACGCAGTATTTT.

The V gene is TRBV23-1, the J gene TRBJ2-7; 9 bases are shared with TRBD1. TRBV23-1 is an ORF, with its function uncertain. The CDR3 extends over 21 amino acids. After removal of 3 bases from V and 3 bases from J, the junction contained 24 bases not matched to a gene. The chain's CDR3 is CASSHPSIINPEEGQGYEQYF. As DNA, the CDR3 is TGCGCCAGCAGTCACCCTTCAATCATTAACCCCGAGGAGGGACAGGGCTACGAGCAGTACTTC.

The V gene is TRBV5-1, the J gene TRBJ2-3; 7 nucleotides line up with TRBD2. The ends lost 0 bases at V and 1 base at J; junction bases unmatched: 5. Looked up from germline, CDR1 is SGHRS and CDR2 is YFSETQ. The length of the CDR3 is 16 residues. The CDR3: CASSLALAFGTDTQYF. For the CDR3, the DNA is TGCGCCAGCAGCTTGGCACTAGCGTTCGGCACAGATACGCAGTATTTT. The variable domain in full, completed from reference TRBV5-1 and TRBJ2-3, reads KAGVTQTPRYLIKTRGQQVTLSCSPISGHRSVSWYQQTPGQGLQFLFEYFSETQRNKGNFPGRFSGRQFSNSRSEMNVSTLELGDSALYLCASSLALAFGTDTQYFGPGTRLTVL.

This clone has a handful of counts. The CDR3 DNA follows: TGTGCCAGCAGCTTTACCGCGGGACAGGCGGTGAACACTGAAGCTTTCTTT. Protein sequence: CASSFTAGQAVNTEAFF. J is TRBJ1-1 and V is TRBV7-2, with TRBD1 matching 8 bases. The length of the CDR3 is 17 residues. Germline V lookup: CDR1 SGHTA, CDR2 FQGNSA. With 3 bases clipped from V and 0 bases from J, the junction kept 9 bases outside the gene matches.